The T cell receptor beta chain described here comes from a study of cytomegalovirus exposure and HLA in healthy donors (dated by TCRdb to about 2017). Background for the entire study: In an earlier analysis of 450 to 750 of the donors, approximately 260 Gb of sequence data and 100 million or so unique TCR beta sequences from some 170 million T cells were reported. Among approximately 370 genotyped donors of the cohort, an average of approximately 220,000 unique TCR beta nucleotide sequences was sequenced per donor, of which roughly 17% were non-productive. In a later analysis, previously published TCR beta repertoires from 600 to 850 donors were re-analyzed and high-resolution HLA genotyping was added so that TCR occurrence patterns could be studied. Donor age, sex, ethnicity and CMV serostatus were compiled alongside the repertoire data. Roughly 300 gigabases of sequencing data and around 85 million unique TCR sequences made up an early release that covered 500 to 700 HLA-typed donors. In the later analysis, no new phenotypic data were used to find candidate immune exposures; instead, reliance was placed on TCR beta sequences and their occurrence across donors. To predict cytomegalovirus infection status, the study combined high-throughput TCR immunosequencing, statistical association of individual TCRs with disease status, and machine learning. All discovery cohort repertoires had been generated using a single sequencing platform. The study profiled the T cell repertoires of under 700 subjects by immunosequencing and related them to cytomegalovirus serostatus. In a later genetic analysis, genome-wide SNP genotypes for about three fifths of the roughly 670 donors were used, and that subset was treated as a discovery cohort. Several DR-DQ haplotypes were treated as single units for association and clustering because of strong linkage in the cohort. In an earlier analysis of 500 to 650 of the donors, high-throughput TCR beta sequencing was used to judge whether each TCR beta V gene segment behaved as functional or pseudogenic. The number of typed donors differed by locus: about 620-640 for A, B, C, DRB1 and DQB1; 500 to 550 for DQA1; 606 for DPA1; and some 430 for DPB1. The genetic ancestry cluster associated with self-reported Caucasian donors included 81% of the 300 to 400 genotyped donors. Class I and class II HLA loci were covered by the typing at four-digit resolution. Along with the approximately 700-subject first cohort, a separate validation cohort of over 90 different subjects was used. The aim of the study was to test whether cataloging public T cell receptors could identify signatures of past pathogen exposure. Paper-wide results and their limitations: The study gave a list of about 170 TCR beta chains associated with cytomegalovirus. When HLA alleles, especially DR and DQ, strongly co-occurred, attributing TCR associations to individual alleles was difficult. In a later analysis, several top co-occurrence clusters were reported to appear linked to parvovirus B19, influenza, CMV and Epstein-Barr virus. Most TCR sequences were observed very rarely across donors, whereas some public TCRs were present in many individuals. A later genetic analysis associated a missense DCLRE1C variant with V-gene and J-gene trimming of TCR beta chains, and an independent cohort replicated the association. The cohort was sequenced for TCR beta chains only, and without alpha or paired-chain data the features that could be detected were limited. In an earlier analysis of under 600 of the donors, most TCR beta V segments were observed in productive rearrangements about 87% or about 30% of the time, broadly matching IMGT annotations. According to a later genetic analysis, donors in an Asian-associated ancestry cluster had fewer N-insertions in productive TCRs than the roughly 670-donor mean. In vitro tests confirmed that a few of the cytomegalovirus-associated TCR beta chains recognize cytomegalovirus antigens. In a later analysis, 16,951 TCR beta sequences were associated with specific HLA alleles at a false discovery rate of 0.05. According to a later analysis, TCR association rates differed among HLA loci, with DRB1 alleles showing the most associated TCRs and HLA-C alleles showing the fewest. A further reported finding was that TCR beta sequences accurately predicted the HLA-A and HLA-B alleles for most subjects in the first cohort. The authors suggested that the approach could potentially be generalized to other disease states and immunological phenotypes. HLA typing was unavailable for some donors at each locus, so association tests used only the typed subset. The classifier was reported to diagnose cytomegalovirus status with high specificity and sensitivity in both the original cohort and the validation cohort. A later analysis found that HLA-associated TCR beta chains were more clonally expanded and had lower generation probabilities than equally common non-associated chains. CMV serostatus was the only immune exposure information available for the cohort. Some IMGT-functional V segments, including TRBV6-2 and TRBV6-3, could not be told apart with the 87-base-pair reads, so those segments were excluded. Correlated functional status among segregating V segments might reflect linkage disequilibrium, but an unknown experimental factor could not be ruled out. Because counts were too low, roughly 16 rarely observed V segments, including chromosome 9 orphons, were left out of the earlier analysis of roughly 600 of the donors. Most CMV-associated TCR beta chains appeared to be HLA-restricted in a later analysis, and the HLA associations seemed to be driven largely by CMV exposure. The presence/absence analyses assumed that sequencing depth was roughly uniform across donors, and that assumption may not be true. A group of highly shared sequence variants was considered likely to be a technical artifact of the sequencing pipeline.

The cohort was made up of approximately 670 healthy bone marrow donors. Cohort members were all nominally healthy when sampled, although unrecorded immune exposures were likely present. CMV serostatus was positive for about 290 and negative for about 55% of the roughly 670 cohort members, and was not recorded for this donor. Every donor gave a peripheral blood sample, and the peripheral blood mononuclear cells from that sample were used for TCR beta sequencing. The Qiagen DNeasy Blood Extraction Kit was used to extract genomic DNA from the blood cell samples. The germline V gene (reference sequence) sets CDR1 to MNHEY and CDR2 to SMNVEV. The CDR3 has 16 amino acids, counting the end cysteine and phenylalanine. The kept DNA is CDR3 alone, 48 bases in frame from the first base. The trim is 5 bases for V and 4 bases for J, with a gap of 18 bases between the germline ends. The library relied on the immunoSEQ multiplex PCR assay. For the multiplex PCR, a mixture combining 60 forward primers for TCR Vbeta segments and 13 reverse primers for TCR Jbeta segments was used. A multiplex PCR assay on genomic DNA amplified the CDR3 region of rearranged TCR beta genes. On the Illumina HiSeq System, the amplified TCR beta libraries were sequenced as 87-base-pair reads. The study's processing was this. In a later analysis, tens of millions of unique TCR beta chains were counted across the roughly 610 repertoires, and roughly 11 million of these chains were shared by at least two donors. To remove PCR and sequencing errors, raw reads were error-corrected and collapsed into unique sequences using a nearest-neighbor algorithm that merged closely related sequences. V, D and J gene segments were assigned by aligning CDR3 sequences to IMGT reference sequences. For a sequence to be retained, at least a six-nucleotide match to both a V gene segment and a J gene segment was required. Rearrangements were called productive when the CDR3 lacked stop codons and stayed in frame with V and J; all others were non-productive. CDR3 was defined according to IMGT convention as the region running from the second conserved V-encoded cysteine to the conserved J-encoded phenylalanine. The earlier analysis of fewer than 700 of the donors excluded sequences that lacked an unambiguous match to a single V gene segment. An earlier analysis of several hundred of the donors called V segments functional above 56.7% productive rearrangements and segregating when the between-donor standard deviation exceeded 5%. A statistical classification framework was built for diagnosing cytomegalovirus status from the catalog of TCR beta chain sequences. V and J gene assignment, in a later analysis, came from comparing TCR nucleotide sequences with IMGT/GENE-DB human TR gene sequences. Using the TCRdist pipeline, a later analysis assigned CDR3 sequences along with most-parsimonious VDJ recombination scenarios. A later analysis defined each TCR beta chain by its CDR3 amino acid sequence plus V-gene family, and excluded reads lacking a unique V-gene family. As a way to deal with suspected cross-contamination and a sequencing artifact, a later analysis dropped 500 to 700 nucleotide sequences that were highly shared and had low generation probability. In a later analysis, a clonal expansion index was calculated for each public chain from normalized within-repertoire ranks of inferred template counts. In a later analysis, generation probabilities were computed using a VDJ recombination model fitted to out-of-frame rearrangements, and the results were checked against IGoR. In a later analysis, hypergeometric tests were used to score TCR-TCR, TCR-HLA and TCR-CMV co-occurrence, with a repertoire-size bias correction applied to TCR pairs. A later analysis estimated false discovery rates by permuting HLA or CMV assignments 20 times. In a later analysis, co-occurring TCRs were grouped with DBSCAN, and TCRdist sequence similarity was added when clustering was performed within HLA-allele-positive subsets. For co-occurrence clustering, repertoires with fewer than 30,000 or more than 120,000 public chains were excluded, along with four to six repertoires with anomalous nucleotide sharing. TCRdb provides this immuneACCESS table in a form limited to in-frame rearrangements. Some clones are lacking; in checked studies, under half of them reflect an unresolved V gene, and why the rest are absent is not known. The DNA was the basis for D and trimming; V, J and clone size are from that table. Within this sample are roughly 100,000 clones, with 63% of them counted one time only. The biggest ten clones account for over 4% of the sample.

Comment on this clone: It lacks a known antigen. The sample holds no much larger clone one base away, and base qualities are not on file.

The chain links TRBV27 with TRBJ2-1, with TRBD2 as a weak D call on 6 bases. This clonotype originated in a human donor in good health. Sequenced: PBMCs. The CDR3: CASSPLGGAAYNEQFF. The DNA is as follows: TGTGCCAGCAGTCCCCTAGGAGGGGCCGCGTACAATGAGCAGTTCTTC.